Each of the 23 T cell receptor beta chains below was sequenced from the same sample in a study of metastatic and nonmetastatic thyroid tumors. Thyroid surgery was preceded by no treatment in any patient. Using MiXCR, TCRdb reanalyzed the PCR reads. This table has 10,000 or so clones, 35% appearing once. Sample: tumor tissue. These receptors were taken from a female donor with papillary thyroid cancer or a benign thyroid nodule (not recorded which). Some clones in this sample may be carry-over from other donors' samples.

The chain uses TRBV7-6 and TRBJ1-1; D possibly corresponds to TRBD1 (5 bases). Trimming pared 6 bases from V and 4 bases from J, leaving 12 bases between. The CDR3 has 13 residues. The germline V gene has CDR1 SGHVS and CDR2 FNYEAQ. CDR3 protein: CASSPSRVTEAFF. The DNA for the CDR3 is TGTGCCAGCAGTCCATCCAGGGTCACTGAAGCTTTCTTT.

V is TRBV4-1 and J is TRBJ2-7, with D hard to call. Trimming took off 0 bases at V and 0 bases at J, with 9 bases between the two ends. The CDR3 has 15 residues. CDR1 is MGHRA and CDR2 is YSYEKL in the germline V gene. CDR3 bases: TGCGCCAGCAGCCAAGATATATTGCGCTCCTACGAGCAGTACTTC. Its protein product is CASSQDILRSYEQYF.

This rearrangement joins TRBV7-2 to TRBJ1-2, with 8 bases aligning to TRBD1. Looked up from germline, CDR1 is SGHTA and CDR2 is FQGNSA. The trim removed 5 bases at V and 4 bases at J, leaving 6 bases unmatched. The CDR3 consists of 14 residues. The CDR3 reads CASSVGQGTYGYTF. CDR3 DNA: TGTGCCAGCAGCGTAGGACAGGGCACCTATGGCTACACCTTC.

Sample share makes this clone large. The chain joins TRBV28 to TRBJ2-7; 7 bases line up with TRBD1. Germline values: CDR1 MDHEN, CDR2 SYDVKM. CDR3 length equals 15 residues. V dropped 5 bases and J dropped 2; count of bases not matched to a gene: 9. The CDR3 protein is CASSKIGTVPYEQYF. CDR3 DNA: TGTGCCAGCAGTAAAATCGGGACAGTCCCCTACGAGCAGTACTTC.

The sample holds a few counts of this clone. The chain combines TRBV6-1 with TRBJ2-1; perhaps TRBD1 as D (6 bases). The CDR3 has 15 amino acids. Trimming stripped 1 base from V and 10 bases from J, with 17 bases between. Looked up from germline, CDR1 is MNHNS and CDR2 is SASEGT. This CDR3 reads CASSEGYAYDREQFF. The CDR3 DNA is TGTGCCAGCAGTGAAGGATATGCATACGACAGGGAGCAGTTCTTC.

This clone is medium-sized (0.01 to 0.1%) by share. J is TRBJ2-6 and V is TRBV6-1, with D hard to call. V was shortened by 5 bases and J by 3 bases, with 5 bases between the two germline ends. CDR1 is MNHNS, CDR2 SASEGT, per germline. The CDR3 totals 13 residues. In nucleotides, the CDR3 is TGTGCCAGCAGTAGGGTTGGGGCCAACGTCCTGACTTTC. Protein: CASSRVGANVLTF.

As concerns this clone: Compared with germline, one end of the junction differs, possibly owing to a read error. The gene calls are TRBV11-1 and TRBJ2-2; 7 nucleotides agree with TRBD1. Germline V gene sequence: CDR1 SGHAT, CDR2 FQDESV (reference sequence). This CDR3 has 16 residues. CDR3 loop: CAISYPGGSNTGELFF. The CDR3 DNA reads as TGTGCCATCAGCTACCCAGGGGGATCTAACACCGGGGAGCTGTTTTTT.

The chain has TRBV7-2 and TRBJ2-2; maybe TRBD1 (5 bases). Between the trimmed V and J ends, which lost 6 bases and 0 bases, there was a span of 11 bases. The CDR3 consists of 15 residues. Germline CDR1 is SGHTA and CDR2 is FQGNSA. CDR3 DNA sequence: TGTGCCAGCAGTCCCGGACACTCGAACACCGGGGAGCTGTTTTTT. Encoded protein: CASSPGHSNTGELFF.

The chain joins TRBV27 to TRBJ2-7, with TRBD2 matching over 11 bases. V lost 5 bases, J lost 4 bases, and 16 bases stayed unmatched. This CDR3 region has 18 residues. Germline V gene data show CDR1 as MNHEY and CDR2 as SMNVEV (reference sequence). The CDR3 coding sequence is TGTGCCAGCAGTCAGGCCGAGGGGACTAGCGGAGCCCCTTACGAGCAGTACTTC. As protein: CASSQAEGTSGAPYEQYF.

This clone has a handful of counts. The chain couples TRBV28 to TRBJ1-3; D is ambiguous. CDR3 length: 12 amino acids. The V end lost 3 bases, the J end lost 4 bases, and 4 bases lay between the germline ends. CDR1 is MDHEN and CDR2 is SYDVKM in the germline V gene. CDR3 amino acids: CASSFKGNTIYF. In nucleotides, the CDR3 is TGTGCCAGCAGTTTTAAAGGAAACACCATATATTTT.

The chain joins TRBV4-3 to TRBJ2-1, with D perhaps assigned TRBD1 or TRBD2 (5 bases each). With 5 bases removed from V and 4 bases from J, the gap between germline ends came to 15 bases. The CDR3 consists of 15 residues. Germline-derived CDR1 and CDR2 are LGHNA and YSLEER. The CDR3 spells CASSKRDQEYNEQFF. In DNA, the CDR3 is TGCGCCAGCAGCAAACGGGACCAGGAGTACAATGAGCAGTTCTTC.

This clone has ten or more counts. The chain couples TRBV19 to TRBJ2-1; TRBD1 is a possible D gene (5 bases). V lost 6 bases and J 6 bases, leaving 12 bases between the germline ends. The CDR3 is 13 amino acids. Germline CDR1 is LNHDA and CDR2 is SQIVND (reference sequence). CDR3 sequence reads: CASSTTGPNEQFF. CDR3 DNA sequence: TGTGCCAGTAGCACAACAGGTCCCAATGAGCAGTTCTTC. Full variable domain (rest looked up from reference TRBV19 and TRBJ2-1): DGGITQSPKYLFRKEGQNVTLSCEQNLNHDAMYWYRQDPGQGLRLIYYSQIVNDFQKGDIAEGYSVSREKKESFPLTVTSAQKNPTAFYLCASSTTGPNEQFFGPGTRLTVL.

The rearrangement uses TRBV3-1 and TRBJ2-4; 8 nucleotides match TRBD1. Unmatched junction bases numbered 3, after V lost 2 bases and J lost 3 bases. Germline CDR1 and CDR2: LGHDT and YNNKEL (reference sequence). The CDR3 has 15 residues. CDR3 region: CASSQRTGSKNIQYF. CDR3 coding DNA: TGTGCCAGCAGCCAAAGGACAGGGAGCAAAAACATTCAGTACTTC.

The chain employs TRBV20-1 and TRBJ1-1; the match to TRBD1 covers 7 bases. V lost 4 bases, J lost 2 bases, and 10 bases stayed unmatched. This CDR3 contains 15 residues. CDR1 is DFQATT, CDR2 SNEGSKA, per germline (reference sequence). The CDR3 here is CSATPGTADNTEAFF. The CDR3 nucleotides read TGCAGTGCTACACCCGGGACAGCCGACAACACTGAAGCTTTCTTT.

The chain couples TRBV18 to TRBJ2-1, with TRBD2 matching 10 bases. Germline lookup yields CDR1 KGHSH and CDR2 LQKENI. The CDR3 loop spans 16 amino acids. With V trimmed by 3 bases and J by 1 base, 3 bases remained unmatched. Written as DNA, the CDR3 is TGTGCCAGCTCACCCTCTAGCGGGAGTTCCTACAATGAGCAGTTCTTC. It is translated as CASSPSSGSSYNEQFF.

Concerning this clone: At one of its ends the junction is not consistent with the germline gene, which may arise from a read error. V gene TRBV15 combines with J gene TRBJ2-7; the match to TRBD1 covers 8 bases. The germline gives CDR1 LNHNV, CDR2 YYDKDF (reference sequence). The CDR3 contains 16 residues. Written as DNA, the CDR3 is TGTGCCACCAGTAGAGATCTCGGACAGGGTTCCTACGAGCAGTACTTC. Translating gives CATSRDLGQGSYEQYF.

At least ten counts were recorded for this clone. The CDR3 region is CASSPDDVAKNIQYF. CDR3 DNA sequence: TGTGCCAGCAGCCCCGACGATGTTGCCAAAAACATTCAGTACTTC. This sequence joins TRBV3-1 and TRBJ2-4; D is uncertain. Trimming took off 4 bases at V and 1 base at J, with 11 bases between the two ends. This CDR3 contains 15 residues. Germline values: CDR1 LGHDT, CDR2 YNNKEL (reference sequence).

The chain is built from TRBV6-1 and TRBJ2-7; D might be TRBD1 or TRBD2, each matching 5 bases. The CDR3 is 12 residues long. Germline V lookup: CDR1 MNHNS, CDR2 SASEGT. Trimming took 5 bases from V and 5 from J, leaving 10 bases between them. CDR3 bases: TGTGCCAGCAGTCGGGACCCCAACGAGCAGTACTTC. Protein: CASSRDPNEQYF.

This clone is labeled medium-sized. CDR3 protein: CASSSFYEQYF. CDR3 DNA sequence: TGTGCCAGCAGCTCATTTTACGAGCAGTACTTC. This chain uses TRBV7-2 with TRBJ2-7; D uncertain. V was cut by 4 bases and J by 4 bases, with 5 bases left in between. Germline V gene lookup returns CDR1 SGHTA and CDR2 FQGNSA. This CDR3 is built from 11 residues.

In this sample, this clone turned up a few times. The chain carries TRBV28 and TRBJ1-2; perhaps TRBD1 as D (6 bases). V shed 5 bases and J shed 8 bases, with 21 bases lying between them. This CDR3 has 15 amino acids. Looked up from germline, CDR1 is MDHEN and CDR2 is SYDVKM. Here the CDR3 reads CASSEGQSQVEGYTF. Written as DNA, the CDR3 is TGTGCCAGCAGTGAGGGACAATCACAAGTGGAGGGCTACACCTTC.

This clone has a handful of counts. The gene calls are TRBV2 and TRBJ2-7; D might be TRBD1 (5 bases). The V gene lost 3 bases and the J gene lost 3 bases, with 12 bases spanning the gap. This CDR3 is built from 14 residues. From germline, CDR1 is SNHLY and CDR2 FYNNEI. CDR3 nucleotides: TGTGCCAGCAGTGATGGCAGGGAAATCTACGAGCAGTACTTC. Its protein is CASSDGREIYEQYF.

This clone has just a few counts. In DNA form, the CDR3 reads TGTGCCAGCAGGCCGACAGGGCTTGGAAACACCATATATTTT. It codes for CASRPTGLGNTIYF. The chain employs TRBV6-1 and TRBJ1-3; TRBD1 matches 7 bases. J lost 3 bases, V lost 6 bases, and 5 bases had no gene match. The CDR3 has 14 residues. Per germline, CDR1 MNHNS and CDR2 SASEGT.

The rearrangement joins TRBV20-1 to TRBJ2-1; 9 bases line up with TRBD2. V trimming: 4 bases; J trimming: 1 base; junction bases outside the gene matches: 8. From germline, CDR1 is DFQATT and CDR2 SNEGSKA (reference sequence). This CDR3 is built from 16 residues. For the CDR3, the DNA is TGCAGTGCTATTAGTAGCGGGAGTAGGTCCTACAATGAGCAGTTCTTC. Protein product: CSAISSGSRSYNEQFF.